The 2 T cell receptor beta chains below all came from one sample that was sequenced in a study of blood T cell repertoires in COVID-19. Sequenced by immunoSEQ multiplex PCR; TCRdb stores in-frame clones only, minus some. The sample includes hundreds of thousands of clones, around 89% of them seen just once. Sample: peripheral blood. The source is a man aged 40-49 years with acute or convalescent COVID-19.

The V and J genes are TRBV7-8 and TRBJ2-5, with 8 positions matching TRBD2. Per germline, CDR1 SGHVS and CDR2 FQNEAQ. The V gene end was trimmed by 0 bases and the J gene end by 4 bases; junction bases not matched to a gene: 4. This CDR3 has 15 residues. The CDR3 sequence is CASSLARSGVETQYF. The DNA for the CDR3 is TGTGCCAGCAGCTTAGCACGTAGCGGGGTAGAGACCCAGTACTTC.

This sequence joins TRBV6-5 and TRBJ2-7; D might be TRBD2 (7 bases). Trimming removed 2 bases at V and 1 base at J, with 15 bases between. The CDR3 loop spans 16 amino acids. CDR1 MNHEY and CDR2 SVGAGI come from the germline V gene. CDR3: CASSYGGAGASYEQYF. CDR3 DNA: TGTGCCAGCAGTTACGGGGGGGCCGGGGCTTCCTACGAGCAGTACTTC.